The T cell receptor beta chain under discussion was sequenced for a study of blood T cell repertoires in COVID-19 (dated by TCRdb to the early 2020s). Some background on the complete study: Collaborator samples came from the United States, Italy and Spain and covered acute and convalescent phases of COVID-19. The material from the prospective study consisted of cDNA or gDNA derived from T cells, B-cell-depleted T cells, or PBMCs. Deeply sampled blood TCRbeta repertoires from subjects exposed to, actively infected with, or recovered from COVID-19 were included in the dataset. The repertoires were released in a freely available public database meant as a resource for research on the immune response to SARS-CoV-2. Samples were obtained from the ongoing ImmuneRACE study (first 160 participants) and from 1,254 subjects provided by 6 global collaborators. Nearly every sample came with metadata listing a de-identified subject ID, COVID-19 status, age in years and sex. HLA class I and class II types, where available, came from metadata supplied by the sample provider rather than from assay-based typing. The paper's findings and limits, for the study overall: The quantity of clinical and demographic metadata differed by source and by participant and was supplied without curation.

The CDR3 contains 15 residues, cysteine and phenylalanine counted. Just the 45-base CDR3 DNA is kept, in frame starting at base 1. The junction shows trimming of 5 bases on V and 2 bases on J, and the gene matches do not reach 5 bases of it. As encoded in the germline V gene, CDR1 is MNHEY while CDR2 is SVGAGI. Whole blood was collected in K2EDTA tubes by collaborating institutions according to the institutions' own protocols. For TCRbeta analysis, collaborators shipped samples as frozen whole blood, isolated PBMCs, or DNA extracted from either of those sample types. Concerning this clone itself: Its recognized antigen is unknown. Base qualities are not provided; no much larger clone lies one nucleotide away.

The immunoSEQ Assay, a bias-controlled multiplex PCR, was used to amplify TCRbeta CDR3 regions from genomic DNA. For the original study's pipeline: The number of nucleated cells in each sample was estimated by amplification of reference gene primers within the assay. Sequence reads were collapsed and filtered to measure the absolute abundance of every unique TCRbeta CDR3 rearrangement. For each sample, productive Simpson clonality was calculated as the square root of Simpson's diversity index across productive rearrangements. TCRdb holds this immuneACCESS table with in-frame rearrangements only. Some clones are missing; in checked studies, unresolved V genes explain under half, and the rest has no known cause. V and J calls and clone size are copied from that table; D and trimming were computed from the DNA. The sample contains over 600,000 clones, around 89% of them found a single time. The ten largest account for 0.2% to 0.3% of the sample.

The sample taken for sequencing was peripheral blood. The sequence is built from TRBV6-5 and TRBJ2-5; TRBD2 lines up with 10 middle nucleotides. The receptor comes from a woman between 18 and 29 years old with acute or convalescent COVID-19. The CDR3 in this case is CASSRGLAEQETQYF. The DNA sequence reads TGTGCCAGCAGTCGAGGACTAGCGGAGCAAGAGACCCAGTACTTC.